What follows are 31 T cell receptor beta chains derived from one specimen sequenced in a study of OX40 agonist ivuxolimab in advanced cancers. Libraries were prepared through the immunoSEQ multiplex PCR assay. In its TCRdb copy, this immuneACCESS table keeps in-frame sequences only and misses some clones. Where compared with another copy, unresolved V genes explain less than half of these, and the others have no known cause. Recorded for this sample are tens of thousands of clones; over 60% of them occurred a single time. The top ten constitute 18% of the sample. This sample comprised CD4+ or CD8+ T cells sorted from blood, obtained in a trial of the OX40 agonist ivuxolimab. The receptors were sampled from an adult with an advanced solid tumor such as melanoma, head and neck, liver or kidney cancer.

Written as DNA, the CDR3 is TGTGCCAGCAGCCGTCTAGCGGGGGCCAGGGATGAGCAGTTCTTC. Translating it yields CASSRLAGARDEQFF. This chain uses TRBV7-2 with TRBJ2-1; TRBD2 matches at 10 bases. V was clipped by 5 bases and J by 8 bases; unmatched bases: 9. Germline V gene lookup returns CDR1 SGHTA and CDR2 FQGNSA. The CDR3 is 15 residues long.

The rearrangement joins TRBV23-1 to TRBJ2-7; either TRBD1 or TRBD2 may fit D (5 bases each). TRBV23-1 is annotated as an ORF whose role is uncertain. Deletions cut 7 bases from V and 2 bases from J, with 15 bases between. This CDR3 contains 14 residues. CDR3 sequence reads: CASTPRDVPYEQYF. The DNA for the CDR3 is TGCGCCAGCACTCCCCGGGACGTACCCTACGAGCAGTACTTC.

The chain combines TRBV7-2 with TRBJ2-7, with 10 bases fitting TRBD2. CDR1 is SGHTA and CDR2 is FQGNSA in the germline V gene. This CDR3 has 15 amino acids. Unmatched junction bases numbered 3, after V lost 2 bases and J lost 2 bases. CDR3 in amino acids: CASSLLAGATYEQYF. CDR3 DNA sequence: TGTGCCAGCAGCTTACTAGCGGGGGCCACCTACGAGCAGTACTTC.

The table lists this clone with a few counts. The junction does not match germline at one end; this may be a read error. The V call is TRBV11-3, the J call TRBJ2-5, with D perhaps given as TRBD1 or TRBD2 (7 bases each). Germline assignment: CDR1 SGHNT and CDR2 YENEEA. The CDR3 runs to 13 residues. The CDR3 sequence is CASSLDPRGGMNF. The CDR3 DNA reads TGTGCCAGCAGCTTAGACCCCAGGGGGGGGATGAACTTC.

This clone occurred a few times. The chain employs TRBV5-6 and TRBJ1-5; D may be TRBD1 (5 bases). The CDR3 loop spans 14 amino acids. Trimming pared 2 bases from V and 6 bases from J, leaving 12 bases between. Germline V CDR1 and CDR2: SGHDT, YYEEEE. DNA for the CDR3: TGTGCCAGCAGCTTCGGTGGGGGAGTTCAGCCCCAGCATTTT. Translating gives CASSFGGGVQPQHF.

The J gene is TRBJ2-7, the V gene TRBV28, with D maybe TRBD2 (6 bases). Germline V lookup: CDR1 MDHEN, CDR2 SYDVKM. Trimming shortened V by 5 bases and J by 0 bases, and 8 bases separated the two germline ends. The CDR3 is 13 residues long. The CDR3 protein is CASSRGTSYEQYF. In DNA form, the CDR3 reads TGTGCCAGCAGTCGCGGGACCTCCTACGAGCAGTACTTC. Looking up the rest from reference TRBV28 and TRBJ2-7 gives the full variable domain: DVKVTQSSRYLVKRTGEKVFLECVQDMDHENMFWYRQDPGLGLRLIYFSYDVKMKEKGDIPEGYSVSREKKERFSLILESASTNQTSMYLCASSRGTSYEQYFGPGTRLTVT.

This clone was seen a few times. This chain connects TRBV5-4 to TRBJ1-1, with 7 bases identical to TRBD1. V lost 5 bases, J lost 3 bases, and 4 bases stayed unmatched. CDR1 is SGHNT and CDR2 is YYREEE in the germline V gene (reference sequence). The CDR3 totals 13 residues. CDR3: CASRATGDTEAFF. Written as DNA, the CDR3 is TGTGCCAGCAGGGCTACAGGGGACACTGAAGCTTTCTTT.

The chain is built from TRBV19 and TRBJ1-1; D unclear. This CDR3 has 15 amino acids. Germline CDR1 LNHDA, CDR2 SQIVND (reference sequence). Trimming cost V 5 bases and J 0 bases, with 13 bases left between them. CDR3 DNA: TGTGCCAGTAGTGCCCCGACGTACATGAACACTGAAGCTTTCTTT. Residues: CASSAPTYMNTEAFF.

The chain couples TRBV5-6 to TRBJ1-1; perhaps TRBD1 as D (5 bases). The CDR3 is 14 residues long. CDR1 SGHDT and CDR2 YYEEEE come from the germline V gene. Trimming shortened V by 2 bases and J by 7 bases, and 15 bases separated the two germline ends. CDR3 coding DNA: TGTGCCAGCAGCTTTGGGGGAACAGCCTATGAAGCTTTCTTT. It encodes CASSFGGTAYEAFF.

This clone was observed a single time. The V gene is TRBV9, the J gene TRBJ2-1, with 12 bases matching TRBD2. The CDR3 totals 17 residues. V gave up 0 bases and J gave up 4 bases; unmatched junction bases: 5. CDR1 and CDR2 from the germline V gene are SGDLS and YYNGEE. The CDR3 here is CASSVERTSGAYNEQFF. The CDR3 bases are TGTGCCAGCAGCGTAGAAAGGACTAGCGGGGCTTACAATGAGCAGTTCTTC.

This clone occurred once. V usage is TRBV29-1 and J usage is TRBJ1-1; unclear D gene. V lost 7 bases, J lost 4 bases, and 16 bases lay in between. Germline-derived CDR1 and CDR2 are SQVTM and ANQGSEA. This CDR3 is built from 13 residues. CDR3 sequence reads: CSAVPSRGTEAFF. Here the CDR3 DNA reads TGCAGCGCTGTACCTTCTAGAGGCACTGAAGCTTTCTTT. Full variable domain (outside the CDR3, taken from reference TRBV29-1 and TRBJ1-1): SAVISQKPSRDICQRGTSLTIQCQVDSQVTMMFWYRQQPGQSLTLIATANQGSEATYESGFVIDKFPISRPNLTFSTLTVSNMSPEDSSIYLCSAVPSRGTEAFFGQGTRLTVV.

The chain employs TRBV29-1 and TRBJ2-7; D call uncertain. This CDR3 is 11 amino acids long. Trimming removed 4 bases at V and 0 bases at J, with 4 bases between. The germline V gene has CDR1 SQVTM and CDR2 ANQGSEA. CDR3 sequence: CSVVISYEQYF. The CDR3 coding sequence is TGCAGCGTTGTGATCTCCTACGAGCAGTACTTC.

The chain links TRBV28 to TRBJ2-2; D is ambiguous. V was cut by 5 bases and J by 5 bases, with 9 bases left in between. The CDR3 loop spans 13 amino acids. CDR1 MDHEN and CDR2 SYDVKM come from the germline V gene. CDR3 DNA: TGTGCCAGCAGTGGAGCTCGAACCGGGGAGCTGTTTTTT. This translates into CASSGARTGELFF.

At least ten counts were recorded for this clone. The genes are TRBV9 and TRBJ2-7; 8 nucleotides agree with TRBD1. J was trimmed by 2 bases and V by 4 bases; bases with no gene match: 8. This CDR3 has 15 amino acids. CDR1 and CDR2 from the germline V gene are SGDLS and YYNGEE. The CDR3 coding sequence is TGTGCCAGCAGCCCCCTAGGGACAGGTACCTACGAGCAGTACTTC. Amino acid sequence: CASSPLGTGTYEQYF.

The chain couples TRBV7-6 to TRBJ2-2; 9 nucleotides match TRBD1. The germline V gene has CDR1 SGHVS and CDR2 FNYEAQ. J was trimmed by 4 bases and V by 1 base; bases with no gene match: 1. The CDR3 covers 15 residues. CDR3 loop: CASSLGTGVTGELFF. Here the CDR3 DNA reads TGTGCCAGCAGCTTAGGGACAGGGGTCACCGGGGAGCTGTTTTTT. The entire variable domain, with the rest obtained from reference TRBV7-6 and TRBJ2-2, is as follows: GAGVSQSPRYKVTKRGQDVALRCDPISGHVSLYWYRQALGQGPEFLTYFNYEAQQDKSGLPNDRFSAERPEGSISTLTIQRTEQRDSAMYRCASSLGTGVTGELFFGEGSRLTVL.

In this sample, this clone is medium-sized. The chain is built from TRBV27 and TRBJ1-5; a possible D gene is TRBD1 (5 bases). The V gene lost 10 bases and the J gene lost 10 bases, with 23 bases spanning the gap. The CDR3 covers 14 residues. CDR1 and CDR2 from the germline V gene are MNHEY and SMNVEV (reference sequence). CDR3 nucleotide sequence: TGTGCCACTAGCTTGGGTCAGGCGAGGGGTCCCCAGCATTTT. It is translated as CATSLGQARGPQHF.

The chain employs TRBV6-1 and TRBJ2-1, with D tentatively TRBD1 or TRBD2 (6 bases each). Trimming took 4 bases from V and 5 from J, leaving 12 bases between them. Germline CDR1 is MNHNS and CDR2 is SASEGT. The CDR3 loop spans 14 amino acids. The DNA for the CDR3 is TGTGCCAGCAGTGTGGGGGGCGGTGACAATGAGCAGTTCTTC. Protein sequence: CASSVGGGDNEQFF.

J is TRBJ2-5 and V is TRBV11-2; TRBD1 or TRBD2 may be the D gene (5 bases each). Germline values: CDR1 SGHAT, CDR2 FQNNGV. The CDR3 is 13 amino acids. The V end lost 4 bases, the J end lost 1 base, and 7 bases lay between the germline ends. This CDR3 is CASSSGLQETQYF. CDR3 coding DNA: TGTGCCAGCAGCTCGGGGCTCCAAGAGACCCAGTACTTC.

The CDR3 bases are TGTGCCAGCACCCCAAGTACTGAGGTGGAGACCCAGTACTTC. Its translation is CASTPSTEVETQYF. The V and J genes are TRBV7-9 and TRBJ2-5, with D unresolved. V was clipped by 7 bases and J by 5 bases, with 17 bases between them. Germline values: CDR1 SEHNR, CDR2 FQNEAQ (reference sequence). The CDR3 runs to 14 residues.

This chain uses TRBV9 with TRBJ2-1; 9 bases line up with TRBD2. The CDR3 loop spans 15 amino acids. Germline V gene data show CDR1 as SGDLS and CDR2 as YYNGEE. V trimming: 3 bases; J trimming: 2 bases; junction bases outside the gene matches: 3. The CDR3: CASSALAGPYNEQFF. The CDR3 DNA sequence: TGTGCCAGCAGCGCCCTAGCGGGGCCCTACAATGAGCAGTTCTTC.

V is TRBV5-1 and J is TRBJ2-2, with D perhaps matching TRBD1 or TRBD2 (5 bases each). V gave up 0 bases and J gave up 3 bases, with 9 bases separating them. CDR1 SGHRS and CDR2 YFSETQ come from the germline V gene. The CDR3 extends over 15 amino acids. The CDR3 sequence: CASSLAGAHTGELFF. In nucleotides, the CDR3 is TGCGCCAGCAGCTTGGCCGGGGCACACACCGGGGAGCTGTTTTTT.

V and J are TRBV11-3 and TRBJ1-2; D gene ambiguous. The V gene's germline CDR1 is SGHNT and CDR2 YENEEA. Trimming stripped 3 bases from V and 4 bases from J, with 12 bases between. CDR3 size: 14 residues. The CDR3 coding sequence is TGTGCCAGCAGCTTGATGGTGGCCGGCTATGGCTACACCTTC. Translation gives CASSLMVAGYGYTF.

This clone occurred a few times. This chain connects TRBV10-3 to TRBJ1-1, with D unresolved. Germline V CDR1 and CDR2: ENHRY, SYGVKD. V was trimmed by 2 bases and J by 1 base, leaving 8 bases between them. The CDR3 is made up of 14 amino acids. Here the CDR3 DNA reads TGTGCCATCAGTGAGCGGGCGGCGAACACTGAAGCTTTCTTT. This encodes CAISERAANTEAFF.

The chain is built from TRBV2 and TRBJ2-1; no reliable D call. Germline-derived CDR1 and CDR2 are SNHLY and FYNNEI. Trimming pared 7 bases from V and 7 bases from J, leaving 17 bases between. The CDR3 contains 14 residues. CDR3 sequence: CASIPNIWGNEQFF. DNA of the CDR3: TGTGCCAGCATCCCGAATATATGGGGAAATGAGCAGTTCTTC.

The chain carries TRBV6-1 and TRBJ2-3; TRBD2 matches at 16 bases. Germline trimming cut 2 bases from V and 0 bases from J; bases unmatched to any gene: 5. CDR1 and CDR2 (germline): MNHNS, SASEGT. The CDR3 has 19 residues. The chain's CDR3 is CASSEPGLAGGASTDTQYF. CDR3 nucleotides: TGTGCCAGCAGTGAACCGGGACTAGCGGGGGGGGCCAGCACAGATACGCAGTATTTT.

The chain joins TRBV9 to TRBJ2-3; 12 bases line up with TRBD2. This CDR3 spans 16 amino acids. The V segment lost 3 bases and the J segment 2 bases; nucleotides outside the gene matches: 4. Germline loops: CDR1 SGDLS, CDR2 YYNGEE. The CDR3 DNA reads as TGTGCCAGCAGCGGTGCTAGCGGGGGGGTCACAGATACGCAGTATTTT. Translation: CASSGASGGVTDTQYF. The entire variable domain, with the rest obtained from reference TRBV9 and TRBJ2-3, is as follows: DSGVTQTPKHLITATGQRVTLRCSPRSGDLSVYWYQQSLDQGLQFLIQYYNGEERAKGNILERFSAQQFPDLHSELNLSSLELGDSALYFCASSGASGGVTDTQYFGPGTRLTVL.

V and J are TRBV13 and TRBJ2-1; tentatively, D is TRBD1 (6 bases). Germline loops: CDR1 PRHDT, CDR2 FYEKMQ (reference sequence). The CDR3 is made up of 15 amino acids. V lost 8 bases and J 0 bases, leaving 14 bases between the germline ends. The CDR3 DNA sequence: TGTGCCAGCCCCACCGGACAGAACTCCTACAATGAGCAGTTCTTC. Its protein product is CASPTGQNSYNEQFF.

The chain employs TRBV11-3 and TRBJ1-2; TRBD1 might be the D (6 bases). Germline V CDR1 and CDR2: SGHNT, YENEEA. V was trimmed by 4 bases and J by 4 bases, leaving 13 bases between them. The CDR3 is 14 amino acids. The CDR3 region is CASSSVTGTYGYTF. DNA for the CDR3: TGTGCCAGCAGCTCTGTGACAGGAACCTATGGCTACACCTTC.

This chain connects TRBV2 to TRBJ2-1; D gene ambiguous. V shed 1 base and J shed 5 bases, with 12 bases lying between them. The CDR3 is 15 amino acids. Germline V gene lookup returns CDR1 SNHLY and CDR2 FYNNEI. CDR3 coding DNA: TGTGCCAGCAGTGAAGAACACGCACTCGACAATGAGCAGTTCTTC. It is translated as CASSEEHALDNEQFF.

V and J are TRBV19 and TRBJ2-7; TRBD1 matches 9 bases. V trimming: 5 bases; J trimming: 3 bases; junction bases outside the gene matches: 8. The CDR3 runs 15 residues. Germline-derived CDR1 and CDR2 are LNHDA and SQIVND (reference sequence). CDR3 sequence reads: CASSASTGGFYEQYF. CDR3 DNA: TGTGCCAGTAGTGCCTCGACAGGGGGGTTCTACGAGCAGTACTTC.

The chain combines TRBV7-6 with TRBJ2-2; D is possibly TRBD2 (6 bases). This CDR3 contains 17 residues. Germline CDR1 SGHVS, CDR2 FNYEAQ. With 4 bases removed from V and 3 bases from J, the gap between germline ends came to 18 bases. DNA of the CDR3: TGTGCCAGCAGCTATCGGCCATTGGGCGGGGACACCGGGGAGCTGTTTTTT. This codes for CASSYRPLGGDTGELFF.